The 24 T cell receptor beta chains presented below share a single source sample, sequenced in a study of molecular identifiers for immune sequencing clone quantification. TCRdb passed the PCR reads through MiXCR, listing each CDR3 protein once. The sample includes about 500,000 distinct CDR3 sequences, roughly 26% seen only once; the top ten take over 0.6%. Sequencing input: naive CD8+ T cells from blood, with Jurkat cell RNA spiked in. Subset specified: FACS-sorted CD8+CD4-CCR7+CD45RA+ naive T cells. The source is a human donor in good health. Some libraries in this study had Jurkat cell RNA spiked in.

In its sample, this clonotype was seen a few times. The V gene is TRBV4-3, the J gene TRBJ1-3; D remains unclear. The V end was cut by 4 bases, the J end by 3 bases, with 13 bases between. The CDR3 has 15 residues. Germline CDR1 reads LGHNA; CDR2 reads YSLEER. CDR3 sequence: CASSLGQNIGNTIYF. The CDR3 DNA sequence: TGCGCCAGCAGCCTTGGGCAGAACATTGGAAACACCATATATTTT.

In its sample, this clonotype was seen a few times. This rearrangement joins TRBV27 to TRBJ2-2; tentative D call: TRBD1 (6 bases). Trimming cost V 2 bases and J 6 bases, with 13 bases left between them. CDR3 length equals 15 residues. Germline V gene data show CDR1 as MNHEY and CDR2 as SMNVEV (reference sequence). CDR3 amino acids: CASSLGSGEPGELFF. The DNA of the CDR3 is TGTGCCAGCAGTTTAGGCTCAGGGGAACCCGGGGAGCTGTTTTTT.

This clonotype has more than one count but fewer than ten. This may be a read error, as it is one base from a much larger clone. The rearrangement uses TRBV20-1 and TRBJ2-7; D possibly matches TRBD1 or TRBD2 (7 bases each). Germline V CDR1 and CDR2: DFQATT, SNEGSKA (reference sequence). The V and J ends lost 0 bases and 3 bases respectively, with 15 bases between them. The CDR3 totals 15 residues. The DNA of the CDR3 is TGCAGTGCTAGAGATCCCCAGGGGGGGGGCTACGAGCAGTACTTC. This codes for CSARDPQGGGYEQYF.

As for this clonotype: An end of the junction differs from the germline gene, which may be a read error. This chain uses TRBV27 with TRBJ1-2, with a weak D call TRBD1 (6 bases). CDR3 size: 13 residues. Germline V gives CDR1 MNHEY, CDR2 SMNVEV (reference sequence). For the CDR3, the DNA is TGTGCCAGCAGTTGGGGAGGGGGGTATGGCTACCCCTTC. It yields the protein CASSWGGGYGYPF.

The chain joins TRBV12-3 or TRBV12-4 to TRBJ2-5, with 8 bases lining up with TRBD2. CDR3 size: 16 residues. Germline trimming cut 3 bases from V and 1 base from J; bases unmatched to any gene: 7. The CDR3 DNA sequence: TGTGCCAGCAGTTTTTTTGGCGGGGGGCCCCAAGAGACCCAGTACTTC. Amino acid sequence: CASSFFGGGPQETQYF.

This clonotype came up once. DNA for the CDR3: TGTGCCAGCAGTAGCGGGAGCTTCCACGAGCAGTACTTC. It is translated as CASSSGSFHEQYF. This chain uses TRBV27 with TRBJ2-7, with 8 bases identical to TRBD2. The CDR3 spans 13 residues. In germline, CDR1 is MNHEY, CDR2 SMNVEV (reference sequence). V shed 5 bases, J shed 5 bases, and the junction held 5 bases outside the gene matches.

Note on this clonotype: The junction departs from the called germline gene at one end, perhaps through a read error. The chain recombines TRBV12-3 or TRBV12-4 with TRBJ2-3; 8 nucleotides agree with TRBD2. The CDR3 is made up of 14 amino acids. The CDR3 loop reads CASRVAGGQDTRYF. CDR3 coding DNA: TGTGCCAGCAGGGTGGCGGGGGGTCAAGATACGCGGTATTTT.

The chain joins TRBV7-9 to TRBJ2-2; 8 bases fit TRBD1. Trimming took 3 bases from V and 0 from J; bases not matched to a gene: 3. CDR1 is SEHNR and CDR2 is FQNEAQ in the germline V gene (reference sequence). The length of the CDR3 is 16 residues. The CDR3, as DNA: TGTGCCAGCAGCTTTTCGGACAGGGCGAACACCGGGGAGCTGTTTTTT. It codes for CASSFSDRANTGELFF. The variable domain in full, with the rest retrieved from reference TRBV7-9 and TRBJ2-2, is DTGVSQNPRHKITKRGQNVTFRCDPISEHNRLYWYRQTLGQGPEFLTYFQNEAQLEKSRLLSDRFSAERPKGSFSTLEIQRTEQGDSAMYLCASSFSDRANTGELFFGEGSRLTVL.

This clonotype was seen more than once but under ten times. The J gene is TRBJ2-3, the V gene TRBV10-1; weak D call: TRBD2 (6 bases). The CDR3 is made up of 14 amino acids. Germline V gives CDR1 WNHNN, CDR2 SYGVQD (reference sequence). Deletions cut 7 bases from V and 2 bases from J, with 13 bases between. In DNA, the CDR3 is TGCGCCAGCAACGCGGGGATCAACACAGATACGCAGTATTTT. Amino acids: CASNAGINTDTQYF.

The chain employs TRBV29-1 and TRBJ2-7, with D possibly matching TRBD2 (5 bases). With 1 base removed from V and 6 bases from J, the gap between germline ends came to 10 bases. The CDR3 spans 12 residues. Germline V gives CDR1 SQVTM, CDR2 ANQGSEA. The CDR3: CSVEARGAEQYF. The CDR3 DNA is TGCAGCGTTGAAGCTCGGGGAGCCGAGCAGTACTTC.

The chain recombines TRBV4-1 with TRBJ2-1, with D possibly matching TRBD2 (6 bases). The CDR3 spans 14 residues. The germline gives CDR1 MGHRA, CDR2 YSYEKL. Trimming pared 1 base from V and 8 bases from J, leaving 12 bases between. CDR3 amino acids: CASSQGWGVDEQFF. DNA of the CDR3: TGCGCCAGCAGCCAAGGGTGGGGGGTAGATGAGCAGTTCTTC.

This clonotype was observed a handful of times. The J gene is TRBJ2-4, the V gene TRBV11-3, with D hard to call. Trimming took off 2 bases at V and 5 bases at J, with 7 bases between the two ends. Germline CDR1 reads SGHNT; CDR2 reads YENEEA. This CDR3 comprises 13 residues. This CDR3 is CASSLRAENIQYF. The DNA for the CDR3 is TGTGCCAGCAGCTTACGGGCAGAAAACATTCAGTACTTC.

In this sample, this clonotype turned up many times. The rearrangement links TRBV12-3 or TRBV12-4 to TRBJ1-1; D gene unclear. V was pared by 6 bases and J by 5 bases, with 16 bases between. CDR3 length equals 14 residues. The CDR3 region has the DNA TGTGCCAGCAGCAGCCTGACATCCTATACTGAAGCTTTCTTT. Translating it yields CASSSLTSYTEAFF.

To note about this clonotype: As the CDR3 is not closed by the conserved phenylalanine or tryptophan, this likely results from a read error. This chain connects TRBV5-3 to TRBJ2-1; D is perhaps TRBD2 (5 bases). TRBV5-3 has ORF status, its function being uncertain. The CDR3 has 13 residues. DNA of the CDR3: TGTGCCAGCAGCTCCCCGGGATACACAGAGCAGTTCTAC. Translated: CASSSPGYTEQFY.

A note on this clonotype: A read error may explain this, as a much larger clone is one base away. This rearrangement joins TRBV28 to TRBJ2-3; D not certain. The CDR3 is 15 amino acids. Germline values: CDR1 MDHEN, CDR2 SYDVKM. V was cut by 2 bases and J by 4 bases, with 13 bases left in between. The CDR3 loop is CASSLGPGFADTQYF. The CDR3 bases are TGTGCCAGCAGTTTAGGACCCGGGTTTGCAGATACGCAGTATTTT.

About this clonotype itself: This may come from a read error, since a much larger clone is one base off. V gene TRBV19 combines with J gene TRBJ1-1; 7 bases align to TRBD1. Germline CDR1 reads LNHDA; CDR2 reads SQIVND (reference sequence). This CDR3 contains 14 residues. The CDR3 loop is CASSMKGANTETFF. In DNA form, the CDR3 reads TGTGCCAGTAGTATGAAGGGGGCGAACACTGAAACTTTCTTT.

The chain joins TRBV4-3 to TRBJ2-7, with TRBD2 matching 12 bases. Unmatched junction bases numbered 9, after V lost 0 bases and J lost 6 bases. Germline values: CDR1 LGHNA, CDR2 YSLEER. The CDR3 covers 17 residues. This chain's CDR3 is CASSQDWASGGVGEQYF. The DNA of the CDR3 is TGCGCCAGCAGCCAAGATTGGGCTAGCGGGGGGGTAGGCGAGCAGTACTTC.

This clonotype occurred a few times. The chain couples TRBV5-6 to TRBJ1-5; possibly TRBD1 for D (5 bases). This CDR3 region has 15 residues. CDR1 SGHDT and CDR2 YYEEEE come from the germline V gene. V lost 3 bases, J lost 0 bases, and 10 bases lay in between. In nucleotides, the CDR3 is TGTGCCAGCAGCTCCCGGGACGATAGCAATCAGCCCCAGCATTTT. Amino acids: CASSSRDDSNQPQHF.

This clonotype was seen only a few times. V gene TRBV18 combines with J gene TRBJ2-7; 9 bases map to TRBD1. Germline assignment: CDR1 KGHSH and CDR2 LQKENI. V lost 3 bases to trimming and J lost 1 base; unmatched junction nucleotides: 4. This CDR3 has 15 amino acids. The CDR3 DNA is TGTGCCAGCTCACCGCGGGACAGGGAGTCCTACGAGCAGTACTTC. It encodes CASSPRDRESYEQYF.

With respect to this clonotype: This may arise from a read error, as a much more abundant clone is one base away. This chain links TRBV12-3 or TRBV12-4 with TRBJ2-5, with 9 bases aligning to TRBD1. This CDR3 has 17 residues. V lost 5 bases and J lost 2; bases outside the gene matches: 12. CDR3 in amino acids: CASSSRRNRGHQETQYF. Written as DNA, the CDR3 is TGTGCCAGCAGTAGCAGGAGGAACAGGGGGCATCAAGAGACCCAGTACTTC.

This sequence joins TRBV29-1 and TRBJ2-1, with D maybe TRBD2 (5 bases). In germline, CDR1 is SQVTM, CDR2 ANQGSEA. V was cut by 3 bases and J by 7 bases, with 16 bases left in between. The CDR3 is made up of 14 amino acids. CDR3 DNA sequence: TGCAGCGTTGAGGCTATCGGGATAGGGAATGAGCAGTTCTTC. This gives the protein CSVEAIGIGNEQFF.

This rearrangement joins TRBV7-8 to TRBJ2-5, with 11 nucleotides matching TRBD2. V lost 0 bases and J lost 7; bases outside the gene matches: 7. The CDR3 contains 16 residues. Germline lookup yields CDR1 SGHVS and CDR2 FQNEAQ. The CDR3: CASSLALLAGDRTQYF. CDR3 DNA sequence: TGTGCCAGCAGCTTAGCTCTACTAGCGGGGGATCGGACCCAGTACTTC.

This clonotype was seen a handful of times. The rearrangement uses TRBV5-1 and TRBJ1-1, with a weak D call TRBD1 (5 bases). The V and J ends lost 0 bases and 6 bases respectively, with 12 bases between them. CDR3 size: 14 residues. CDR1 SGHRS and CDR2 YFSETQ come from the germline V gene. The CDR3 spells CASSLAGGSAEAFF. Written as DNA, the CDR3 is TGCGCCAGCAGCTTGGCCGGGGGTTCGGCTGAAGCTTTCTTT.

The table lists this clonotype with a few counts. This may stem from a read error, because a much larger clone lies one nucleotide away. V usage is TRBV28 and J usage is TRBJ2-3; 8 nucleotides line up with TRBD2. This CDR3 contains 15 residues. CDR1 and CDR2 (germline): MDHEN, SYDVKM. V gave up 5 bases and J gave up 4 bases; unmatched junction bases: 8. The CDR3 reads CASSIAGRGADTQYF. CDR3 DNA sequence: TGTGCCAGCAGTATAGCGGGAAGGGGCGCAGATACGCAGTATTTT.